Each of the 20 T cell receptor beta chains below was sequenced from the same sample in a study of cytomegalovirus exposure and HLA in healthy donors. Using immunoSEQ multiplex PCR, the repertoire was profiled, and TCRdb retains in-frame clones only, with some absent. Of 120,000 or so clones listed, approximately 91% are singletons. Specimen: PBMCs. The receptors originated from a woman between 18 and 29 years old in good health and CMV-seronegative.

Here the CDR3 DNA reads TGTGCCAGCAGCCCTGGTAACTTAGCGGGAGTGGACGAGCAGTACTTC. This gives the protein CASSPGNLAGVDEQYF. The chain combines TRBV5-8 with TRBJ2-7; 9 nucleotides line up with TRBD2. Germline assignment: CDR1 SGHTS and CDR2 YDEGEE. There are 16 residues in the CDR3. Losses at the gene ends were 4 bases for V and 5 bases for J; bases not matched to a gene: 13.

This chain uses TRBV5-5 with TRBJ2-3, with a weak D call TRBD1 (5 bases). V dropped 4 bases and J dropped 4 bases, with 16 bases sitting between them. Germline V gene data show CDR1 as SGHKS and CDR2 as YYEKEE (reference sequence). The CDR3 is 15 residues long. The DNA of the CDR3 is TGTGCCAGCAGCGTTTGGGGCGAAGGGCCAGATACGCAGTATTTT. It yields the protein CASSVWGEGPDTQYF.

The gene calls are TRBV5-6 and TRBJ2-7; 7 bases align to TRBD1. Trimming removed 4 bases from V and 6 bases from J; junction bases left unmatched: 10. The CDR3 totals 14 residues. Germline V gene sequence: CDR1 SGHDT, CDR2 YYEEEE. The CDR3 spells CASSDGTESREQYF. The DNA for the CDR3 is TGTGCCAGCAGCGACGGGACAGAATCGCGCGAGCAGTACTTC.

The CDR3 reads CASSPIGTRREKLFF. CDR3 DNA sequence: TGCGCCAGCAGCCCTATAGGGACTAGGAGAGAAAAACTGTTTTTT. The J gene is TRBJ1-4, the V gene TRBV5-1, with a tentative D call TRBD1 (5 bases). From germline, CDR1 is SGHRS and CDR2 YFSETQ. The CDR3 length is 15 residues. The V end was cut by 4 bases, the J end by 8 bases, with 18 bases between.

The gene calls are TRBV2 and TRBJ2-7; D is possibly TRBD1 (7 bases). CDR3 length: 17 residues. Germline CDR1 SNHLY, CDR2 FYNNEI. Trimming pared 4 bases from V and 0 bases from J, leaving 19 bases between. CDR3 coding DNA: TGTGCCAGCAGTGGAAAAAGAGGAGGGACAGTCTCCTACGAGCAGTACTTC. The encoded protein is CASSGKRGGTVSYEQYF.

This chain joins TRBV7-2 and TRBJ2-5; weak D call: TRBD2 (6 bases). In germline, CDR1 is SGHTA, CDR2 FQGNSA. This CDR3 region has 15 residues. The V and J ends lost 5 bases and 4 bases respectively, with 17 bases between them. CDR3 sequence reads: CASSHGGGAGETQYF. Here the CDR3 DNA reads TGTGCCAGCAGCCATGGGGGAGGTGCCGGAGAGACCCAGTACTTC.

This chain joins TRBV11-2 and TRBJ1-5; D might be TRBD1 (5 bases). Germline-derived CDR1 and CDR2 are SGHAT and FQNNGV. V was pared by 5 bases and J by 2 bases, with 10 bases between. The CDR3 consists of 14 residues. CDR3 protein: CASSQGRGNQPQHF. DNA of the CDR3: TGTGCCAGCAGCCAAGGCAGGGGCAATCAGCCCCAGCATTTT. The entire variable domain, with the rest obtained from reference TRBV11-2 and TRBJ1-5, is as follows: EAGVAQSPRYKIIEKRQSVAFWCNPISGHATLYWYQQILGQGPKLLIQFQNNGVVDDSQLPKDRFSAERLKGVDSTLKIQPAKLEDSAVYLCASSQGRGNQPQHFGDGTRLSIL.

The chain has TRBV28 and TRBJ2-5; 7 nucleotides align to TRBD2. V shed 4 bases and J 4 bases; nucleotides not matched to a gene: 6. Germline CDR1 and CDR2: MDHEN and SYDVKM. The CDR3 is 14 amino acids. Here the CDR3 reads CASSSRGEGETQYF. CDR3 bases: TGTGCCAGCAGTTCCCGGGGGGAGGGAGAGACCCAGTACTTC.

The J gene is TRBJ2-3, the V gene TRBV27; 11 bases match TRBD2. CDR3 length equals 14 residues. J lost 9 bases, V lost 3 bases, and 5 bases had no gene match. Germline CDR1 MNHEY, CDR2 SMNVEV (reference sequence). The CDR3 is CASSFGTSGGTQYF. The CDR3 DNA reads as TGTGCCAGCAGTTTCGGGACTAGCGGAGGAACGCAGTATTTT.

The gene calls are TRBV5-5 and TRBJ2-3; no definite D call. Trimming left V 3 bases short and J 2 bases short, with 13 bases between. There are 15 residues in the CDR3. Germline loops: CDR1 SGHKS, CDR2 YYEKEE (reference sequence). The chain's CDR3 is CASSSSSTLTDTQYF. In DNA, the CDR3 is TGTGCCAGCAGCTCTTCTTCTACCCTCACAGATACGCAGTATTTT.

The CDR3 coding sequence is TGTGCCAGCAGTGAGAGACTAGCGGCTTACTACGAGCAGTACTTC. This encodes CASSERLAAYYEQYF. The chain joins TRBV2 to TRBJ2-7, with TRBD2 identical over 9 bases. CDR3 length: 15 amino acids. With 3 bases clipped from V and 3 bases from J, the junction kept 6 bases outside the gene matches. Germline lookup yields CDR1 SNHLY and CDR2 FYNNEI.

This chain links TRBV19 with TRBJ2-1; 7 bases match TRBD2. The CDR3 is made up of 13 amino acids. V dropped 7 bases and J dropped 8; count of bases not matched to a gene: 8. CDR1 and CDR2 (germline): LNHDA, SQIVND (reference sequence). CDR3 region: CASIGTMSDEQFF. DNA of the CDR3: TGTGCCAGTATAGGGACTATGAGCGATGAGCAGTTCTTC.

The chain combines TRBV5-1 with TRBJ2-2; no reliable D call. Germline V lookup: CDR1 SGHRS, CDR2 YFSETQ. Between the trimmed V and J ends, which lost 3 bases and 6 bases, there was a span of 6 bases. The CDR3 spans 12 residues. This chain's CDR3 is CASSSYSGELFF. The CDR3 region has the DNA TGCGCCAGCAGCTCGTACTCCGGGGAGCTGTTTTTT.

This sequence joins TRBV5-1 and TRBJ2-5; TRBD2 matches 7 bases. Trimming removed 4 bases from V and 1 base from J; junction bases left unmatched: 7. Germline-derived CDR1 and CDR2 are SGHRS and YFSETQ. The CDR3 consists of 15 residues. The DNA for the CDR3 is TGCGCCAGCAGCCCACAAGCGGGGTTCCAAGAGACCCAGTACTTC. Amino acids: CASSPQAGFQETQYF.

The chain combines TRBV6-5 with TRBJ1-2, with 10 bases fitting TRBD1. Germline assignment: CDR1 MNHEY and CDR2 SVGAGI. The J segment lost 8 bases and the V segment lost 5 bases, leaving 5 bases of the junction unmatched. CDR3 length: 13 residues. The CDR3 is CASSTRTGGGYTF. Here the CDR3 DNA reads TGTGCCAGCAGTACAAGGACAGGGGGGGGCTACACCTTC.

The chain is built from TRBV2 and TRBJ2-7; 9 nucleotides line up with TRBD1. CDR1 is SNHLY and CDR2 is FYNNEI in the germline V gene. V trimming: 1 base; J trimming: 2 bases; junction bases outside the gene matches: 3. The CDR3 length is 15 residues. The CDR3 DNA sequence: TGTGCCAGCAGTGAAGGGACAGGGGAGGCCTACGAGCAGTACTTC. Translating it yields CASSEGTGEAYEQYF. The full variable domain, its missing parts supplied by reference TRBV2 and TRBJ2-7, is EPEVTQTPSHQVTQMGQEVILRCVPISNHLYFYWYRQILGQKVEFLVSFYNNEISEKSEIFDDQFSVERPDGSNFTLKIRSTKLEDSAMYFCASSEGTGEAYEQYFGPGTRLTVT.

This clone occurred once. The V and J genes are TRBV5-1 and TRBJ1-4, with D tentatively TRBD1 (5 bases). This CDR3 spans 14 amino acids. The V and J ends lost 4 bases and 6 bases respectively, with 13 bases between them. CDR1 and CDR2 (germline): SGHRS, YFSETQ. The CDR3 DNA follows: TGCGCCAGCAGCCCCGGCGACAGTCATGAAAAACTGTTTTTT. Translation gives CASSPGDSHEKLFF.

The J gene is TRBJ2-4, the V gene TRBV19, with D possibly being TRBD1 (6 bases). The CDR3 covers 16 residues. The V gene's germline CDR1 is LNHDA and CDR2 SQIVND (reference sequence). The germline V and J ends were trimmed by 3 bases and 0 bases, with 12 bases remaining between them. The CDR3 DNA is TGTGCCAGTAGTATCTCACAGGGTCTAGCCAAAAACATTCAGTACTTC. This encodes CASSISQGLAKNIQYF.

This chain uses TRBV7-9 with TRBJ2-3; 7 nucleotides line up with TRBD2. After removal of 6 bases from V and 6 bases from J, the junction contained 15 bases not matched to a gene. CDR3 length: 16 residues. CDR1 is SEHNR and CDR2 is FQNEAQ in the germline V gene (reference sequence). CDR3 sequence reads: CASRTTSVEGGDTQYF. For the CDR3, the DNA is TGTGCCAGCAGAACCACTAGCGTAGAAGGTGGTGATACGCAGTATTTT.

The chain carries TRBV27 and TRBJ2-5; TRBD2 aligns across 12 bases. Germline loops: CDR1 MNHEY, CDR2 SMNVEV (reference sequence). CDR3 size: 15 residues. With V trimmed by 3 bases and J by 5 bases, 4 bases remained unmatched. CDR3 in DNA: TGTGCCAGCAGTTTGGGACTAGCGGGTCTGGAGACCCAGTACTTC. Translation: CASSLGLAGLETQYF.